These 14 T cell receptor beta chains share one sample of origin, sequenced in a study of blood T cells in healthy people across ages. The authors ran a second PCR of roughly 6 to 12 cycles using a sample-barcoded 5' primer and a J-beta primer mix. A single record per CDR3 protein comes from TCRdb applying MiXCR to the 5' RACE reads. This table holds approximately 800,000 distinct CDR3 sequences, approximately 65% found once. The material sequenced was blood. The source of these receptors is a man younger than 40 in good health.

This chain joins TRBV6-6 and TRBJ2-1; D call uncertain. CDR1 is MNHNY, CDR2 SVGAGI, per germline (reference sequence). There are 12 residues in the CDR3. Between the trimmed V and J ends, which lost 8 bases and 3 bases, there was a span of 8 bases. The CDR3 DNA is TGTGCCAGCTTGACCGGCTACAATGAGCAGTTCTTC. Its translation is CASLTGYNEQFF.

In this sample, this clonotype turned up a few times. This chain uses TRBV5-1 with TRBJ1-4; D unclear. Looked up from germline, CDR1 is SGHRS and CDR2 is YFSETQ. This CDR3 contains 13 residues. V was trimmed by 3 bases and J by 6 bases, leaving 9 bases between them. CDR3 coding DNA: TGCGCCAGCAGCTCGCTCCGGGATGAAAAACTGTTTTTT. Protein product: CASSSLRDEKLFF.

This clonotype was counted ten times or more. The rearrangement joins TRBV6-2 or TRBV6-3 to TRBJ2-3, with 7 bases aligning to TRBD1. J gave up 3 bases and V 5 bases, and 2 bases lay outside the gene matches. Germline CDR1 reads MNHEY; CDR2 reads SVGEGT. The CDR3 contains 13 residues. CDR3 sequence reads: CASSRDRTDTQYF. The CDR3 region has the DNA TGTGCCAGCAGTCGGGACAGAACAGATACGCAGTATTTT.

This clonotype was seen a handful of times. The rearrangement joins TRBV29-1 to TRBJ2-3; no firm D call. The CDR3 is 16 amino acids. The germline gives CDR1 SQVTM, CDR2 ANQGSEA. V shed 0 bases and J shed 0 bases, with 13 bases lying between them. In DNA form, the CDR3 reads TGCAGCGTTGAAGATCTATCCCTGGGTAGCACAGATACGCAGTATTTT. Its translation is CSVEDLSLGSTDTQYF.

The chain uses TRBV7-9 and TRBJ2-5, with D perhaps TRBD2 (6 bases). Germline V gives CDR1 SEHNR, CDR2 FQNEAQ (reference sequence). Trimming removed 6 bases from V and 4 bases from J, with 18 bases in between. The CDR3 extends over 15 amino acids. CDR3 DNA: TGTGCCAGCAGTCAAACGGTGGGGGGTGGAGAGACCCAGTACTTC. Its translation: CASSQTVGGGETQYF. The full variable domain, completed using reference TRBV7-9 and TRBJ2-5, is DTGVSQNPRHKITKRGQNVTFRCDPISEHNRLYWYRQTLGQGPEFLTYFQNEAQLEKSRLLSDRFSAERPKGSFSTLEIQRTEQGDSAMYLCASSQTVGGGETQYFGPGTRLLVL.

The chain employs TRBV10-2 and TRBJ2-3, with TRBD1 matching over 9 bases. This CDR3 contains 15 residues. V dropped 6 bases and J dropped 4; count of bases not matched to a gene: 8. Germline values: CDR1 WSHSY, CDR2 SAAADI. The DNA of the CDR3 is TGCGCCAGCAGCCTTCCGACAGGGGGACCAGATACGCAGTATTTT. Translated, it gives CASSLPTGGPDTQYF.

The chain carries TRBV28 and TRBJ2-1; 8 bases match TRBD1. V lost 5 bases and J lost 8; bases outside the gene matches: 8. The CDR3 totals 14 residues. Looked up from germline, CDR1 is MDHEN and CDR2 is SYDVKM. CDR3 bases: TGTGCCAGCAGTCTTCTTGGCAGGGGGCATGAGCAGTTCTTC. Translation: CASSLLGRGHEQFF.

This clonotype occurred a few times. The J gene is TRBJ2-5, the V gene TRBV28; TRBD2 aligns across 8 bases. The J call may not be correct, given that the DNA end is closer to TRBJ2-7. Germline V lookup: CDR1 MDHEN, CDR2 SYDVKM. The length of the CDR3 is 14 residues. This CDR3 reads CASSNPTGGYEQYF. CDR3 in DNA: TGTGCCAGCAGTAACCCCACGGGGGGGTACGAGCAGTACTTC.

The sample holds a few counts of this clonotype. The gene calls are TRBV7-3 and TRBJ2-1; TRBD1 or TRBD2 may be the D gene (5 bases each). Germline V gene data show CDR1 as SGHTA and CDR2 as FQGTGA. The CDR3 is made up of 14 amino acids. The V end lost 5 bases, the J end lost 7 bases, and 15 bases lay between the germline ends. DNA of the CDR3: TGTGCCAGCAGCCCCCCCGAGGGGTGGAATGAGCAGTTCTTC. This translates into CASSPPEGWNEQFF.

The chain joins TRBV4-3 to TRBJ1-6; D is perhaps TRBD1 (6 bases). There are 21 residues in the CDR3. Germline values: CDR1 LGHNA, CDR2 YSLEER. The ends were cut back, 5 bases at V and 4 bases at J, with 30 bases in the middle. CDR3 DNA: TGCGCCAGCAGCTCAAGGCCAGTTCGGCAGGGGTCGGTAGAATATAATTCACCCCTCCACTTT. Translation gives CASSSRPVRQGSVEYNSPLHF.

This chain joins TRBV6-5 and TRBJ1-6; D call uncertain. CDR1 MNHEY and CDR2 SVGAGI come from the germline V gene. V lost 4 bases, J lost 1 base, and 8 bases lay in between. The CDR3 contains 15 residues. CDR3 sequence (DNA): TGTGCCAGCAGTTCTCATCGGTCCTATAATTCACCCCTCCACTTT. Amino acid sequence: CASSSHRSYNSPLHF.

The V gene is TRBV20-1, the J gene TRBJ1-2, with a tentative D call TRBD1 (5 bases). Trimming stripped 5 bases from V and 7 bases from J, with 8 bases between. The CDR3 runs 10 residues. Germline V lookup: CDR1 DFQATT, CDR2 SNEGSKA (reference sequence). Written as DNA, the CDR3 is TGCAGTGCTGGGGGGGGTGGCTACACCTTC. It codes for CSAGGGGYTF.

V and J are TRBV13 and TRBJ1-2; tentatively, D is TRBD1 (5 bases). The CDR3 sequence is 14 residues long. The germline CDR1 and CDR2 sequences are PRHDT and FYEKMQ (reference sequence). The V and J ends lost 5 bases and 4 bases respectively, with 14 bases between them. CDR3 sequence (DNA): TGTGCCAGCAGCACCGGGACGGGAGCCTATGGCTACACCTTC. This encodes CASSTGTGAYGYTF. Based on the CDR3 plus reference TRBV13 and TRBJ1-2, the full variable domain is AAGVIQSPRHLIKEKRETATLKCYPIPRHDTVYWYQQGPGQDPQFLISFYEKMQSDKGSIPDRFSAQQFSDYHSELNMSSLELGDSALYFCASSTGTGAYGYTFGSGTRLTVV.

The rearrangement joins TRBV7-2 to TRBJ2-5, with D hard to call. CDR1 is SGHTA, CDR2 FQGNSA, per germline. The length of the CDR3 is 13 residues. Trimming removed 4 bases at V and 5 bases at J, with 11 bases between. This CDR3 is CASSSLGSETQYF. Written as DNA, the CDR3 is TGTGCCAGCAGCTCCCTAGGGTCTGAGACCCAGTACTTC. The complete variable domain, with remaining parts taken from reference TRBV7-2 and TRBJ2-5, reads GAGVSQSPSNKVTEKGKDVELRCDPISGHTALYWYRQSLGQGLEFLIYFQGNSAPDKSGLPSDRFSAERTGGSVSTLTIQRTQQEDSAVYLCASSSLGSETQYFGPGTRLLVL.